This TCR beta chain was captured in a study of T cell changes during pregnancy in multiple sclerosis. The CDR3 sequence is 16 residues long. Trimming took off 2 bases at V and 6 bases at J, with 16 bases between the two ends. CDR1 is MGHDK, CDR2 SYGVNS, per germline. The repertoire was sequenced with immunoSEQ multiplex PCR; TCRdb's copy has only in-frame clones and lacks some. The repertoire holds roughly 84,000 clones, with roughly 95% as singletons. The material was peripheral blood, obtained in the third trimester of pregnancy. The TCR comes from a female donor in good health, enrolled as a control in a pregnancy study. The genes are TRBV25-1 and TRBJ1-4; D perhaps matches TRBD1 (6 bases). CDR3 in DNA: TGTGCCAGCAGTGAAACCTCAGGGGCTGACCATGAAAAACTGTTTTTT. Translated: CASSETSGADHEKLFF.